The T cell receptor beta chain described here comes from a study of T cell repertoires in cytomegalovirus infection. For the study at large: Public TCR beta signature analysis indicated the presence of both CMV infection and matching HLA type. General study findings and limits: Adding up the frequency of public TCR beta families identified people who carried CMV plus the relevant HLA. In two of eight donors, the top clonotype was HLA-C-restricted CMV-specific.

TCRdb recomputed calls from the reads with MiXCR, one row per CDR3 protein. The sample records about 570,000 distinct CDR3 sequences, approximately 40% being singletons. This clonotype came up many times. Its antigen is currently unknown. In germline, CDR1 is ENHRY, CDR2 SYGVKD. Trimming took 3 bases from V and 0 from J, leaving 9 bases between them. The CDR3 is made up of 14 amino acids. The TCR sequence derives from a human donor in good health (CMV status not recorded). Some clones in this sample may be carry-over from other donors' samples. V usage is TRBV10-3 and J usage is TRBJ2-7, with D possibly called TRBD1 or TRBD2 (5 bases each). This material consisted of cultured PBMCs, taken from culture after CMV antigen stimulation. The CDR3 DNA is TGTGCCATCAGTGAACGGGGCGACTCCTACGAGCAGTACTTC. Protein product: CAISERGDSYEQYF.